This T cell receptor beta chain was retrieved from a study of blood T cells in healthy people across ages. Study results and caveats: A roughly linear fall in TCR beta diversity per million T cells was seen with increasing age. Among long-lived donors, naive CD4+ cells were more numerous and diversity higher than in aged donors. Researchers deemed the diversity estimates from one million T cells underestimates.

This clonotype was observed a handful of times. As yet, its antigen is unknown. With a J-beta primer mix and a sample-barcoded 5' primer, a second PCR ran about 7 to 11 cycles. Every single cDNA molecule received a tag from a template-switch adaptor with 12 random nucleotides. TCRdb redid the calling of the 5' RACE reads with MiXCR, one entry per CDR3 protein. The sample lists approximately 320,000 distinct CDR3 sequences; around 30% were seen once. Trimming cost V 10 bases and J 4 bases, with 16 bases left between them. This CDR3 is 13 amino acids long. Germline V CDR1 and CDR2: MNHEY, SVGEGT. The specimen sequenced was blood. This sequence originates from a woman in her sixties or seventies in good health. The chain has TRBV6-2 or TRBV6-3 and TRBJ2-5; D remains unclear. The CDR3 DNA reads TGTGCCATTACATCATTCGGAAGAGAGACCCAGTACTTC. Encoded protein: CAITSFGRETQYF.